The rows below give T cell receptor beta chains drawn from one sample of a study of OX40 agonist ivuxolimab in advanced cancers. Assay: immunoSEQ multiplex PCR; the TCRdb copy retains only in-frame clones and omits some. The table records tens of thousands of clones, 91% of them present only once. The specimen comprised CD4+ or CD8+ T cells sorted from blood, sampled in a trial of the OX40 agonist ivuxolimab. The source is an adult with an advanced solid tumor such as melanoma, head and neck, liver or kidney cancer. Each CDR3 is given with its conserved first and last residue. D genes are given only for firm matches. Only some rows state a clone size, as once, few, many or a class for expanded clones.

>TRBV6-1|TRBJ2-7|.|.
TGTGCCAGCAGTGAATGGGGCCTCGAGCAGTACTTC
CASSEWGLEQYF
>TRBV5-1|TRBJ2-1|.|.
TGCGCCAGCAGCTTGCCCGTCGCCAGCTCCTACAATGAGCAGTTCTTC
CASSLPVASSYNEQFF
>TRBV4-1|TRBJ1-5|once|.
TGCGCCAGCAGCCAAGAGAGGGACGGGAATCAGCCCCAGCATTTT
CASSQERDGNQPQHF
>TRBV5-4|TRBJ2-7|.|TRBD1
TGTGCCAGCAGCCCTCACGAGGACAGGGGGCACGAGCAGTACTTC
CASSPHEDRGHEQYF
>TRBV28|TRBJ1-5|.|.
TGTGCCAGCAGCCTAGGACAAATTAGCAATCAGCCCCAGCATTTT
CASSLGQISNQPQHF
>TRBV30|TRBJ1-1|.|TRBD1
TGTGCCTGGAGTGTACGAACAGGGGGCACTGAAGCTTTCTTT
CAWSVRTGGTEAFF
>TRBV4-1|TRBJ1-2|.|.
TGCGCCAGCAGCGACGTACTGGAGGGAGATCATAAGGGCTACACCTTC
CASSDVLEGDHKGYTF
>TRBV7-9|TRBJ2-5|.|.
TGTGCCAGCAGCGGCCGACAGGACCTGCGTTCGGAGACCCAGTACTTC
CASSGRQDLRSETQYF
>TRBV7-9|TRBJ2-7|.|.
TGTGCCAGCAGCTTACCAGGTACCTACGAGCAGTACTTC
CASSLPGTYEQYF
>TRBV9|TRBJ1-1|.|.
TGTGCCAGCAGCGAGGGGGGTCTCAGGGTGTCCCCTGAAGCTTTCTTT
CASSEGGLRVSPEAFF
>TRBV5-1|TRBJ2-1|.|.
TGCGCCAGCAGCTTGGCTGGGGGGACCTACAATGAGCAGTTCTTC
CASSLAGGTYNEQFF
>TRBV9|TRBJ2-1|.|.
TGTGCCAGCAGCGTATGGGGGAATGAGCAGTTCTTC
CASSVWGNEQFF
>TRBV7-2|TRBJ1-2|.|.
TGTGCCAGCAGCTTGGGGACGGGATATGGCTACACCTTC
CASSLGTGYGYTF
>TRBV6-4|TRBJ1-1|.|.
TGTGCCAGCAGCTTTAGGACAGCGAACACTGAAGCTTTCTTT
CASSFRTANTEAFF
>TRBV6-6|TRBJ1-2|few|TRBD1
TGTGCCAGCAGTTCAACCAGGGGACAGTTCTATGGCTACACCTTC
CASSSTRGQFYGYTF
>TRBV7-8|TRBJ2-5|.|.
TGTGCCAGCAGCTTATACTCCACAGGGTACCAAGAGACCCAGTACTTC
CASSLYSTGYQETQYF
>TRBV7-9|TRBJ2-3|.|.
TGTGCCAGCAGTTTATACGGGACCTCGATCACAGATACGCAGTATTTT
CASSLYGTSITDTQYF
>TRBV28|TRBJ2-7|.|.
TGTGCCAGCAGTTTATCCAACAACTACGAGCAGTACTTC
CASSLSNNYEQYF
>TRBV19|TRBJ1-4|.|.
TGTGCCAGTAGTGTCAGTCCGGGGGGAGACGAAAAACTGTTTTTT
CASSVSPGGDEKLFF
>TRBV5-6|TRBJ1-2|.|TRBD1
TGTGCCAGCAGCGGGGACAGTTCCTTCTATGGCTACACCTTC
CASSGDSSFYGYTF
>TRBV5-8|TRBJ1-1|.|TRBD1
TGTGCCAGCAGCGTTACAGGGGAGGTTGGGAACACTGAAGCTTTCTTT
CASSVTGEVGNTEAFF
>TRBV7-2|TRBJ1-4|.|TRBD1
TGTGCCAGCAGCTCCTCGGACAGGGGGCCTGAAAAACTGTTTTTT
CASSSSDRGPEKLFF
>TRBV4-2|TRBJ2-3|.|TRBD2
TGTGCCAGCAGCCCTCTAGCGGGGGGCAGCACAGATACGCAGTATTTT
CASSPLAGGSTDTQYF
>TRBV6-6|TRBJ2-1|.|.
TGTGCCAGCAGTTACTCTAACGGTTACAATGAGCAGTTCTTC
CASSYSNGYNEQFF
>TRBV19|TRBJ2-6|once|.
TGTGCCAGTAGTCCTCCAATTGGGGCCAACGTCCTGACTTTC
CASSPPIGANVLTF
>TRBV7-6|TRBJ1-1|.|TRBD1
TGTGCCAGCAGCTTGAGCCCGACGACAGGGTCTTTCCACACTGAAGCTTTCTTT
CASSLSPTTGSFHTEAFF
>TRBV14|TRBJ1-2|.|.
TGTGCCAGCAGCCAAGATTTAAGGGGGGTCTATGGCTACACCTTC
CASSQDLRGVYGYTF
>TRBV6-5|TRBJ1-1|.|TRBD1
TGTGCCAGCACTTCAGGGGGCGACACTGAAGCTTTCTTT
CASTSGGDTEAFF
>TRBV11-3|TRBJ2-7|.|TRBD1
TGTGCCAGCGGACAGGGGTCGGCTGACGAGCAGTACTTC
CASGQGSADEQYF
>TRBV28|TRBJ1-1|.|TRBD1
TGTGCCAGCCGACAGGGCAGCGAAGCTTTCTTT
CASRQGSEAFF
>TRBV27|TRBJ2-7|.|.
TGTGCCAGCAGTGAGGAACGGTACTCCTACGAGCAGTACTTC
CASSEERYSYEQYF
>TRBV19|TRBJ2-7|.|.
TGTGCCAGTAGTCCCTTACAGGGATACTCCTACGAGCAGTACTTC
CASSPLQGYSYEQYF
>TRBV19|TRBJ1-2|once|TRBD1
TGTGCCAGGACAGGGGTCGGGTATGGCTACACCTTC
CARTGVGYGYTF